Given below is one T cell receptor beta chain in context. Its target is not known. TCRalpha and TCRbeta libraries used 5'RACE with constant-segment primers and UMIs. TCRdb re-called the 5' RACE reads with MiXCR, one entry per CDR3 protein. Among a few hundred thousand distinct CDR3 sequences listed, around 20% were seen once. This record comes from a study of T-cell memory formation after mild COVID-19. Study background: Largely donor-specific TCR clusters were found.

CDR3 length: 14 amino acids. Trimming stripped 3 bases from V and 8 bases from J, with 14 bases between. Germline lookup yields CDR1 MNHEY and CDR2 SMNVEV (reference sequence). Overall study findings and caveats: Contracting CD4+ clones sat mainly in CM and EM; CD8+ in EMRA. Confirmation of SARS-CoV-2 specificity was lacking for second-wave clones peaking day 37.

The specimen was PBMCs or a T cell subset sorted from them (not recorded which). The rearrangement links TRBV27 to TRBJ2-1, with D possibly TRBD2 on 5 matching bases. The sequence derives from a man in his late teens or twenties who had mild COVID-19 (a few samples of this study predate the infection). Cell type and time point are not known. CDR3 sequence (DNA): TGTGCCAGCAGTTTGAGAAGCGGCAGGTATGAGCAGTTCTTC. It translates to CASSLRSGRYEQFF.